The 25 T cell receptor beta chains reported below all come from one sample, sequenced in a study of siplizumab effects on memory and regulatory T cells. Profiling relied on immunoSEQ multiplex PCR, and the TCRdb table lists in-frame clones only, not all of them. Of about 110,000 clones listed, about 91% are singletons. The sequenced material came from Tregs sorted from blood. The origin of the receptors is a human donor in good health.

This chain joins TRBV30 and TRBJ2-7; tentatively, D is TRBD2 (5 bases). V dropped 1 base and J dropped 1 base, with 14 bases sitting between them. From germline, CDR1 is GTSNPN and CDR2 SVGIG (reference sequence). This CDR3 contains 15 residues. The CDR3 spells CAWSGASFRSYEQYF. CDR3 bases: TGTGCCTGGAGTGGGGCTAGCTTCAGGTCCTACGAGCAGTACTTC.

The CDR3 nucleotides are TGCGCCAGCAGCCAAGACATACAGGGGGCTCGTCGAGCTTTCTTT. This sequence encodes CASSQDIQGARRAFF. The chain has TRBV4-1 and TRBJ1-1; TRBD1 agrees at 9 bases. V lost 0 bases to trimming and J lost 10 bases; unmatched junction nucleotides: 9. Germline values: CDR1 MGHRA, CDR2 YSYEKL. The CDR3 extends over 15 amino acids.

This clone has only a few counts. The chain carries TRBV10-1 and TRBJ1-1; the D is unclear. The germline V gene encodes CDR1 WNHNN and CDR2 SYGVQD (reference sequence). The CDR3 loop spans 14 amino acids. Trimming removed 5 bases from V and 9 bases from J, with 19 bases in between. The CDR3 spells CASSPSGGKFQAFF. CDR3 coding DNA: TGCGCCAGCAGTCCTTCGGGAGGCAAGTTTCAAGCTTTCTTT.

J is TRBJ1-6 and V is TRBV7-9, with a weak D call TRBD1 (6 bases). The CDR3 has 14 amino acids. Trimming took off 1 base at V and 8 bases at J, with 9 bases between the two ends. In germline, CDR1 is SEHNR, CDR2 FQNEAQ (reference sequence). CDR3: CASSLGYRDSPLHF. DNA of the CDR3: TGTGCCAGCAGCTTAGGATACAGGGATTCACCCCTCCACTTT.

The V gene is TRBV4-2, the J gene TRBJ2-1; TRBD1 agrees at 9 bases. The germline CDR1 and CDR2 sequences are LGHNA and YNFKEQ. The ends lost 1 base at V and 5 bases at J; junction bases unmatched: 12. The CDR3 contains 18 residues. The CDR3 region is CASSQVGTGLILNNEQFF. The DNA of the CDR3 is TGTGCCAGCAGCCAAGTAGGGACAGGGCTTATCCTAAACAATGAGCAGTTCTTC.

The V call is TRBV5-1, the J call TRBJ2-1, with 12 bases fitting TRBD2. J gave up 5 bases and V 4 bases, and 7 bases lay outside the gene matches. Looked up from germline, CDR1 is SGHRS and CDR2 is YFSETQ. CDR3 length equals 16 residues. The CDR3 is CASSPPLAGGNNEQFF. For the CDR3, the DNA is TGCGCCAGCAGCCCCCCGCTAGCGGGGGGGAACAATGAGCAGTTCTTC. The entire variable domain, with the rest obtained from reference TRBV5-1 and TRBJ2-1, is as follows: KAGVTQTPRYLIKTRGQQVTLSCSPISGHRSVSWYQQTPGQGLQFLFEYFSETQRNKGNFPGRFSGRQFSNSRSEMNVSTLELGDSALYLCASSPPLAGGNNEQFFGPGTRLTVL.

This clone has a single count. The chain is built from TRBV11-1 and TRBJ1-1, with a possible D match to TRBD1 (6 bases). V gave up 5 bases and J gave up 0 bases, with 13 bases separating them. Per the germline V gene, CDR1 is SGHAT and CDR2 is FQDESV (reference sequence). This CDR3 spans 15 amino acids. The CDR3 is CASSGTGTLNTEAFF. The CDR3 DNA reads TGTGCCAGCAGCGGCACCGGGACATTGAACACTGAAGCTTTCTTT.

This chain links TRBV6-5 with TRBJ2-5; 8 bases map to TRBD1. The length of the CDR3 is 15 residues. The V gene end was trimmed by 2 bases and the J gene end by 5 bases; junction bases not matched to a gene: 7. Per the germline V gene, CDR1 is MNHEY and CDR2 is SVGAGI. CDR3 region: CASSYGQGRGETQYF. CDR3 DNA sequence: TGTGCCAGCAGTTACGGACAGGGACGGGGGGAGACCCAGTACTTC.

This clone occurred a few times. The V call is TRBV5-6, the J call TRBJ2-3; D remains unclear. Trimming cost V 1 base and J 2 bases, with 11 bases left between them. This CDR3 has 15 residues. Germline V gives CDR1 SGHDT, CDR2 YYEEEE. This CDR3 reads CASSLIKWVTDTQYF. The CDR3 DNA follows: TGTGCCAGCAGCTTGATCAAATGGGTCACAGATACGCAGTATTTT. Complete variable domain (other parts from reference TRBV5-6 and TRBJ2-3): DAGVTQSPTHLIKTRGQQVTLRCSPKSGHDTVSWYQQALGQGPQFIFQYYEEEERQRGNFPDRFSGHQFPNYSSELNVNALLLGDSALYLCASSLIKWVTDTQYFGPGTRLTVL.

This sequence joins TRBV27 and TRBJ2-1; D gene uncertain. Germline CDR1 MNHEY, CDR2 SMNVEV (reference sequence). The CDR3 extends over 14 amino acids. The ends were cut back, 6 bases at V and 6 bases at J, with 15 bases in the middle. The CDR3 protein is CASSYFRVGNEQFF. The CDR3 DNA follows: TGTGCCAGCAGCTATTTTAGGGTAGGCAATGAGCAGTTCTTC.

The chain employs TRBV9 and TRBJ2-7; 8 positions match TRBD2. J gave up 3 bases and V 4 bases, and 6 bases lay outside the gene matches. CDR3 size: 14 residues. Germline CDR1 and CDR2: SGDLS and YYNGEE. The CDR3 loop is CASSTSGSSYEQYF. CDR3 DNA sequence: TGTGCCAGCAGCACTAGCGGTTCGAGCTACGAGCAGTACTTC.

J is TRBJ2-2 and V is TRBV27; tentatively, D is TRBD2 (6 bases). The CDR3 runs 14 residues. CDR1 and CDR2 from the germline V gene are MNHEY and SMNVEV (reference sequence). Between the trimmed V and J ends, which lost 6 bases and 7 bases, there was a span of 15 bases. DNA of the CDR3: TGTGCCAGCAGGTGGGCGGGGTTGAGCGGGGAGCTGTTTTTT. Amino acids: CASRWAGLSGELFF.

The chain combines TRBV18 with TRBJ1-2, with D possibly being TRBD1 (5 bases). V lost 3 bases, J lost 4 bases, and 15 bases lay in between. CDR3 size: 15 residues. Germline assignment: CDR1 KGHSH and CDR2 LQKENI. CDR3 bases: TGTGCCAGCTCACCTCAGGGCCTCCTCACCTATGGCTACACCTTC. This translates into CASSPQGLLTYGYTF.

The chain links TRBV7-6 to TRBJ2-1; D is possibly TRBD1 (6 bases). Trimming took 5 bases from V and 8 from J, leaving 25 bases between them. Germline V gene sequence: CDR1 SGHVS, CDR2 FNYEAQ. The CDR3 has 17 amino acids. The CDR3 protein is CASSVRPGQHLSDEQFF. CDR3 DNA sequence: TGTGCCAGCAGCGTCAGGCCGGGACAACACCTATCGGATGAGCAGTTCTTC.

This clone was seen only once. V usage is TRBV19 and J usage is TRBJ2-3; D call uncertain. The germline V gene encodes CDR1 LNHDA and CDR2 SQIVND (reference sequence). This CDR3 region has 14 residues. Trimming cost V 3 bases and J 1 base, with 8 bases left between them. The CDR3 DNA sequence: TGTGCCAGTAGTATTAAGTGGGGCACAGATACGCAGTATTTT. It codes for CASSIKWGTDTQYF.

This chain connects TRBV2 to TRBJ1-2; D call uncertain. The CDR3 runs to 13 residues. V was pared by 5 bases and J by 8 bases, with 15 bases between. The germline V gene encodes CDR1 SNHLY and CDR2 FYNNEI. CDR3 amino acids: CASSLSWAEGYTF. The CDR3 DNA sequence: TGTGCCAGCAGTCTATCCTGGGCGGAAGGCTACACCTTC.

CDR3 residues: CASGGGQETQYF. Here the CDR3 DNA reads TGTGCCAGCGGCGGGGGGCAAGAGACCCAGTACTTC. The chain is built from TRBV6-1 and TRBJ2-5, with 8 positions matching TRBD2. CDR3 length: 12 amino acids. V lost 8 bases and J lost 2; bases outside the gene matches: 1. Per germline, CDR1 MNHNS and CDR2 SASEGT.

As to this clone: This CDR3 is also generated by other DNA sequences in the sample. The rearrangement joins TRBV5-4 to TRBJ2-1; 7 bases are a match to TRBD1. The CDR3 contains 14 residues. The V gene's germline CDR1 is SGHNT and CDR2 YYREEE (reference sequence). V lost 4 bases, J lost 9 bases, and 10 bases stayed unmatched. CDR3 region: CASSQTGTLGEQFF. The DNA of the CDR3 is TGTGCCAGCAGCCAGACAGGGACGCTTGGTGAGCAGTTCTTC.

The CDR3 region has the DNA TGTGCCAACAAGGGGGTATGGGGCACAGATACGCAGTATTTT. Its protein is CANKGVWGTDTQYF. This chain connects TRBV2 to TRBJ2-3; D possibly corresponds to TRBD1 (6 bases). Per germline, CDR1 SNHLY and CDR2 FYNNEI. Trimming removed 10 bases from V and 1 base from J, with 15 bases in between. There are 14 residues in the CDR3.

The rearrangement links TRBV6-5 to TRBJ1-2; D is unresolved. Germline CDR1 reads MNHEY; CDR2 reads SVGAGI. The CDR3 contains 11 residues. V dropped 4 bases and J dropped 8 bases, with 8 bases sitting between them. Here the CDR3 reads CASSSRHGYTF. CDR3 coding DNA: TGTGCCAGCAGTTCGAGACACGGCTACACCTTC.

The CDR3 region is CASSRQGITDIQYF. The DNA for the CDR3 is TGTGCCAGCAGCCGACAGGGGATAACCGACATTCAGTACTTC. The chain combines TRBV5-6 with TRBJ2-4; 8 nucleotides agree with TRBD1. V dropped 4 bases and J dropped 8; count of bases not matched to a gene: 8. The V gene's germline CDR1 is SGHDT and CDR2 YYEEEE. The CDR3 spans 14 residues.

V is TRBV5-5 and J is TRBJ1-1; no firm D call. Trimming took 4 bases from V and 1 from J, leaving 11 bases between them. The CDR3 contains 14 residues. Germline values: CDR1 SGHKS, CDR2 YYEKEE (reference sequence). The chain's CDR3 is CASSPLPGNTEAFF. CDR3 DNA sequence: TGTGCCAGCAGCCCCCTTCCCGGGAACACTGAAGCTTTCTTT.

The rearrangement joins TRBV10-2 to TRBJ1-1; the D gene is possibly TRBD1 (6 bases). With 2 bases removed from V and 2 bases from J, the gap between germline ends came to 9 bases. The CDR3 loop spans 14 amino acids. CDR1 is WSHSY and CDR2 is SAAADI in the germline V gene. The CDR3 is CASSEQGRNTEAFF. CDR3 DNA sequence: TGCGCCAGCAGTGAGCAGGGGCGTAACACTGAAGCTTTCTTT.

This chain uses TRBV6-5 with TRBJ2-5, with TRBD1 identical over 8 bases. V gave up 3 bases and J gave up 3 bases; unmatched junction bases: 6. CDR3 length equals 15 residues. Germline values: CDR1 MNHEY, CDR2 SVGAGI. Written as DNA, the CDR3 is TGTGCCAGCAGTTATGTTGGACAGGGTAAAGAGACCCAGTACTTC. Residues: CASSYVGQGKETQYF.

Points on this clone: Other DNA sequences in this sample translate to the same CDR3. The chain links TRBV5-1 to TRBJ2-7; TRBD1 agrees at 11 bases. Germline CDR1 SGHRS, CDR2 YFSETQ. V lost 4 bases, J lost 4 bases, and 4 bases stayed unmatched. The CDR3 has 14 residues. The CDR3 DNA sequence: TGCGCCAGCAGCACTGGACAGGGGGCTTACGAGCAGTACTTC. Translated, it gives CASSTGQGAYEQYF.